The 5 T cell receptor beta chains listed next were all sequenced from one sample in a study of graft-versus-host responses after intestinal transplantation. Method: immunoSEQ multiplex PCR; TCRdb's copy keeps in-frame clones and lacks some. The table has some 93,000 clones, 90% to 95% seen once; the top ten hold over 0.4%. Their cognate antigens are unknown. The sample was unstimulated CD8+ T cells sorted from spleen or lymph node cells, taken before intestinal transplant. The receptors were sampled from a human donor who received an intestinal transplant.

The rearrangement links TRBV28 to TRBJ1-1, with a possible D match to TRBD1 (6 bases). The CDR3 is 13 residues long. V lost 5 bases to trimming and J lost 4 bases, with 11 bases between them. CDR1 MDHEN and CDR2 SYDVKM come from the germline V gene. CDR3 DNA: TGTGCCAGCAGTCCAACAGGGCTCACTGAAGCTTTCTTT. It codes for CASSPTGLTEAFF.

This chain uses TRBV4-1 with TRBJ2-7; 7 bases are shared with TRBD1. The V segment lost 3 bases and the J segment 2 bases; nucleotides outside the gene matches: 4. The CDR3 length is 14 residues. The V gene's germline CDR1 is MGHRA and CDR2 YSYEKL. The CDR3: CASSHRTGAYEQYF. CDR3 nucleotide sequence: TGCGCCAGCAGCCACCGGACAGGAGCCTACGAGCAGTACTTC.

The CDR3 nucleotides read TGTGCCAGCAGGCTAGCGGGGGGTTACTACAATGAGCAGTTCTTC. It codes for CASRLAGGYYNEQFF. V gene TRBV2 combines with J gene TRBJ2-1; the match to TRBD2 covers 11 bases. The CDR3 loop spans 15 amino acids. V gave up 6 bases and J gave up 3 bases; unmatched junction bases: 4. Germline lookup yields CDR1 SNHLY and CDR2 FYNNEI.

The chain employs TRBV27 and TRBJ1-5; D perhaps matches TRBD1 (5 bases). Trimming took off 5 bases at V and 4 bases at J, with 15 bases between the two ends. The CDR3 loop spans 15 amino acids. CDR1 and CDR2 (germline): MNHEY, SMNVEV (reference sequence). The CDR3 DNA is TGTGCCAGCAGTACCCAGGGTGGGGGGAATCAGCCCCAGCATTTT. Residues: CASSTQGGGNQPQHF.

The V gene is TRBV25-1, the J gene TRBJ2-1, with TRBD2 matching 9 bases. CDR1 and CDR2 from the germline V gene are MGHDK and SYGVNS. The CDR3 consists of 15 residues. V was pared by 1 base and J by 9 bases, with 7 bases of the junction left unmatched. The CDR3 is CASSELAGGLSEQFF. CDR3 nucleotides: TGTGCCAGCAGTGAATTGGCGGGAGGGTTGAGTGAGCAGTTCTTC.